Detailed here is one TCR beta chain. Its antigen is unknown. Nothing much larger sits one base from this clone, and base qualities are not available. The method behind the library was 5' RACE. The sequencing machine was an Illumina HiSeq 2000. Template switching introduced a universal primer binding site; the final cDNA contained a unique molecular identifier, enabling accurate counting of TCR cDNA molecules. Specific primers in the conserved constant-segment region were used to synthesize first-strand cDNA for TCR alpha and beta chains. To control for contamination, every cDNA library was double barcoded, receiving both a SMART-Mk sample barcode and Illumina barcodes. TruSeq adapter sequences, together with Illumina sample barcodes, were added in two successive PCR steps. The Illumina HiSeq platform was used with custom primers to sequence TCR alpha and beta cDNA libraries. As for the original processing: Unique molecular identifiers were extracted from raw reads with MiGEC, and CDR3 positions were determined with MiXCR. For each individual, recombination models were inferred using an EM algorithm with the repgenHMM and IGoR tools. Shared clonotypes were analyzed with the tcR package in R, and sharing was normalized by the product of cloneset sizes. To study raw recombination without the effects of thymic and clonal selection, out-of-frame nonproductive sequences were analyzed. TCRdb reanalyzed the raw reads on its own, using fastp at Q25 for trimming and MiXCR for clone calling, and kept in-frame beta chains. Rows merge per CDR3 protein into single entries with the most common DNA and genes. The V and J calls and clone size come from TCRdb's table, not from the authors' own analysis. In all, the sample holds about 790,000 distinct CDR3 sequences, and over 15% of those were seen once. Around 12% of the sample rests with the top ten.

Only healthy Caucasian donors were included. The twin cohort comprised three pairs of female monozygotic twins, all aged roughly 18 to 30 years. Peripheral blood mononuclear cells were used as the source from which RNA for TCR libraries was isolated. Inclusive of the bounding cysteine and phenylalanine, the CDR3 is 15 residues long. The kept DNA is CDR3 alone, 45 bases in frame from the first base. From the germline V gene, CDR1 is LGHNA and CDR2 is YNFKEQ. V is pared back by 0 bases and J by 5 bases, with 14 bases lying between the germline termini. This entry comes from a study of identical twins (dated by TCRdb to the mid-2010s). Study-level background: TCR alpha and beta repertoires from monozygotic twins, unrelated adults of various ages and cord blood were deep-sequenced to test whether fetal clonotypes persist. To rule out contamination, replicate twin experiments were performed at different times with different library preparation protocols.

Beyond this particular receptor, the publication reports: Recombination models systematically underestimated out-of-frame TCR alpha sharing in monozygotic twins but agreed with sharing between unrelated individuals. Excess twin sharing in beta out-of-frame sequences was weaker because fewer shared sequences lowered the signal-to-noise ratio. Zero-insertion analyses could be partly confounded by invariant T cells such as MAIT and iNKT, although diverse VJ usage argued against such confounding for most clonotypes. Compared with coincidental sharing between unrelated individuals, out-of-frame TCR alpha sequences shared between twins showed an excess of sequences with low generation probability. Because the same donors could not be followed over many years, conclusions were based on cross-sectional statistical analysis. Fewer insertions were carried by abundant cord blood beta clonotypes, a similar but weaker trend appeared in young adult naive repertoires, and no such trend appeared in memory repertoires.

These data were also reused for a study on T cells expressing NK-cell markers. As the second publication notes: In sorted CD3+CD56+NKG2C+, CD3+CD56+NKG2C- and CD3+CD56-NKG2C+ T-cell subsets from several donors, TCR beta-chain repertoires were profiled. Of the eight sequenced donors, seven were found to be HCMV-seropositive and one was found to be HCMV-seronegative. To restrict sorting to alphabetaTCR-expressing T cells, an anti-gammadeltaTCR antibody was added in several experiments. In more than five donors, the dominant CD3+CD56+NKG2C+ clonotypes were found to rank among the top 10 CD8+ clonotypes and to make up roughly 1.0-7.0% of CD8+ T cells. Those dominant clonotypes were again the most abundant among CD3+CD56-NKG2C+ cells in several donors, at about 25-65%. It remained unclear whether the expanded NKG2C-expressing T cell clones were specific for HCMV antigens. The eight sequenced donors were randomly selected healthy volunteers, three men and five women. To determine HCMV serostatus, a commercial ELISA kit was used to detect HCMV-specific IgG in serum. For a handful of donors, unsorted PBMC were also used to sequence bulk peripheral blood T-cell repertoires. MIGEC was used to demultiplex reads and group the reads by UMI, and MiTCR was used to assemble and quantify clonotypes. To remove erroneous sequences, TCR cDNA sequences were retained only when supported by two or more reads. The tcR package was used for downstream repertoire analysis, and clonotypes were matched between fractions using CDR3 nucleotide sequence together with V segment. Antigen specificity was annotated against VDJdb with VDJmatch, allowing one amino acid substitution in CDR3.

The receptor's source is a woman between 18 and 29 years old in good health. Sequencing used PBMCs. The sequence links TRBV4-2 to TRBJ2-7; no D gene is confidently identified. CDR3 reads: CASSQDQKGVDEQYF. The base sequence is TGTGCCAGCAGCCAAGATCAAAAGGGTGTGGACGAGCAGTACTTC.